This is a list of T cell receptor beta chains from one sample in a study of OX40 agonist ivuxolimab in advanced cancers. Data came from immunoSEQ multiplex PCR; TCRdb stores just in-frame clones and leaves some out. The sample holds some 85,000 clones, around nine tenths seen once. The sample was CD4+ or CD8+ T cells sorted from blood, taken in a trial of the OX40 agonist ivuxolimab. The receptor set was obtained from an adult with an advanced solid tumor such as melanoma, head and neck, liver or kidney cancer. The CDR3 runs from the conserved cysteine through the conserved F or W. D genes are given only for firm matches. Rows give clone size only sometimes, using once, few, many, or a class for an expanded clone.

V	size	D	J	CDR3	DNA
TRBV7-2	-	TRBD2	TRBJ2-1	CASSPWTSGGSYNEQFF	TGTGCCAGCAGTCCTTGGACTAGCGGAGGCTCCTACAATGAGCAGTTCTTC
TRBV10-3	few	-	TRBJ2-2	CAIKGNTGELFF	TGTGCCATCAAGGGTAACACCGGGGAGCTGTTTTTT
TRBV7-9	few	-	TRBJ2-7	CASSLVRYEQYF	TGTGCCAGCAGCTTAGTTCGGTACGAGCAGTACTTC
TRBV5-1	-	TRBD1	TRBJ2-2	CASSTGQGAAGELFF	TGCGCCAGCAGCACCGGACAGGGGGCTGCCGGGGAGCTGTTTTTT
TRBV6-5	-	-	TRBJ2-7	CASSYSTTPSYEQYF	TGTGCCAGCAGTTACTCGACGACACCCTCCTACGAGCAGTACTTC
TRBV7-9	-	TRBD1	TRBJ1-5	CASSGRDRGRGQPQHF	TGTGCCAGCAGCGGTCGAGACAGGGGGCGGGGTCAGCCCCAGCATTTT
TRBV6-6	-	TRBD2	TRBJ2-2	CASSYEGLPGGGELFF	TGTGCCAGCAGTTACGAGGGTCTCCCGGGGGGCGGGGAGCTGTTTTTT
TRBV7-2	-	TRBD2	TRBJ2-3	CASSMLAGGTTDTQYF	TGTGCCAGCAGCATGCTAGCGGGAGGGACCACAGATACGCAGTATTTT
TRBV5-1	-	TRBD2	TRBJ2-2	CASSPGGTRSGRLAGELFF	TGCGCCAGCAGCCCCGGAGGGACTAGGAGCGGTCGGCTAGCCGGGGAGCTGTTTTTT
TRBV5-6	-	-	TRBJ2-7	CASSIVGAGAPYEQYF	TGTGCCAGCAGCATTGTAGGGGCAGGGGCCCCCTACGAGCAGTACTTC
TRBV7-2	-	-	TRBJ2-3	CASSRHTDTQYF	TGTGCCAGCAGCCGGCACACAGATACGCAGTATTTT
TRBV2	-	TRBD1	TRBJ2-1	CASSETGGSYNEQFF	TGTGCCAGCAGCGAGACAGGGGGGTCCTACAATGAGCAGTTCTTC
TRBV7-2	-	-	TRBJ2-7	CASSLGFRLGGEQYF	TGTGCCAGCAGCCTCGGATTCAGACTAGGCGGCGAGCAGTACTTC
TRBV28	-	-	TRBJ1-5	CASITGNQPQHF	TGTGCCAGCATAACGGGCAATCAGCCCCAGCATTTT
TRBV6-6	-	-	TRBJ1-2	CASSYSSGFNYGYTF	TGTGCCAGCAGTTACTCTTCAGGGTTCAACTATGGCTACACCTTC
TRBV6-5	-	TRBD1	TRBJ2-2	CASSYSGGNTGELFF	TGTGCCAGCAGTTACTCAGGGGGCAACACCGGGGAGCTGTTTTTT
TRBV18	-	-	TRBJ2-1	CASSPPQGGGPNEQFF	TGTGCCAGCTCACCACCCCAAGGGGGAGGACCGAATGAGCAGTTCTTC
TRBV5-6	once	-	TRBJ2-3	CASSFSGAFDTQYF	TGTGCCAGCAGCTTTTCAGGGGCGTTCGATACGCAGTATTTT
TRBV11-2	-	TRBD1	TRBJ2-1	CASSPGQGAYNEQFF	TGTGCCAGCAGCCCAGGACAGGGGGCCTACAATGAGCAGTTCTTC
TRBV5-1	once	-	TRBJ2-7	CASNLKTGGNEQYF	TGCGCCAGCAATTTAAAGACAGGCGGAAACGAGCAGTACTTC
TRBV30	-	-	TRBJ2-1	CAWSVSATNNEQFF	TGTGCCTGGAGTGTTAGCGCTACCAACAATGAGCAGTTCTTC
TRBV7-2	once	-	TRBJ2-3	CASSPTTDTQYF	TGTGCCAGCAGCCCGACGACAGATACGCAGTATTTT
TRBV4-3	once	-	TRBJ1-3	CASSQDGTRAESSGNTIYF	TGCGCCAGCAGCCAAGATGGGACCCGGGCAGAATCCTCTGGAAACACCATATATTTT
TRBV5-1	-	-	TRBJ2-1	CASSLVGGSYNEQFF	TGCGCCAGCAGCTTGGTTGGGGGATCCTACAATGAGCAGTTCTTC
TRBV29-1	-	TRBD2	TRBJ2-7	CSVQGGTRYEQYF	TGCAGCGTGCAAGGCGGGACTAGATACGAGCAGTACTTC
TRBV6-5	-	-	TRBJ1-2	CASSYLTEAGGYTF	TGTGCCAGCAGTTACCTCACAGAAGCGGGTGGCTACACCTTC
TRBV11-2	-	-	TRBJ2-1	CASSPQISGDEQFF	TGTGCCAGCAGCCCCCAGATATCGGGGGATGAGCAGTTCTTC
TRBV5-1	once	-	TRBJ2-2	CASGADRTGELFF	TGCGCCAGTGGCGCGGATAGGACCGGCGAGCTGTTTTTT
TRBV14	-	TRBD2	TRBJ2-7	CASIHGGKGANEQYF	TGTGCCAGCATCCACGGGGGGAAAGGGGCCAACGAGCAGTACTTC
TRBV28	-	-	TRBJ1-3	CASSLHPGLNSGNTIYF	TGTGCCAGCAGTTTGCATCCGGGGTTGAACTCTGGAAACACCATATATTTT
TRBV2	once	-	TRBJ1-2	CASRLQGDYGYTF	TGTGCCAGCAGGTTACAGGGCGACTATGGCTACACCTTC
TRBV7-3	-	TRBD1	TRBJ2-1	CASSPQGAAEQFF	TGTGCCAGCAGCCCCCAGGGGGCGGCTGAGCAGTTCTTC
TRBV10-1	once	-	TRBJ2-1	CASSDPGTNPYNEQFF	TGCGCCAGCAGTGATCCAGGGACGAATCCATACAATGAGCAGTTCTTC
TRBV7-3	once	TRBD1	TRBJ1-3	CASSQPGQEVSGNTIYF	TGTGCCAGCAGCCAACCGGGACAGGAGGTCTCTGGAAACACCATATATTTT
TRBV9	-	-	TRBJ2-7	CASSANLGGRGGEQYF	TGTGCCAGCAGCGCAAACCTCGGAGGCAGGGGCGGCGAGCAGTACTTC
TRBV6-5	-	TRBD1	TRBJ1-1	CASRRTGRDTEAFF	TGTGCCAGCAGAAGGACAGGGAGGGACACTGAAGCTTTCTTT
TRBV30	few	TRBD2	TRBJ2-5	CAWTPGLAGGETQYF	TGTGCCTGGACCCCGGGACTAGCGGGAGGAGAGACCCAGTACTTC
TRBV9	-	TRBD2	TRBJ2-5	CASSVLAGGQETQYF	TGTGCCAGCAGCGTACTAGCGGGGGGGCAAGAGACCCAGTACTTC
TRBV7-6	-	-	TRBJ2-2	CASSSGRVGQDTGELFF	TGTGCCAGCAGTTCGGGACGCGTCGGGCAGGACACCGGGGAGCTGTTTTTT